This TCR beta chain was captured by sequencing in a study of blood T cell repertoires in COVID-19. As for the study in general: Acute-phase and convalescent COVID-19 samples originated in the United States, Italy and Spain. Nucleic acid was either cDNA or gDNA, and it came from T cells, B-cell-depleted T cells, or PBMCs.

Original data processing: Reference gene primer amplification yielded estimated nucleated cell counts. Here immunoSEQ multiplex PCR was the method, and the copy in TCRdb shows in-frame clones only, minus some. V and J calls and clone size are as listed in that table; D and trimming were resolved from the DNA. The table shows 250,000 or so clones, with 75% to 90% occurring only once. The sequenced material came from peripheral blood. The clonotype originates from a woman aged 40 to 50 who had recovered from COVID-19.

DNA for the CDR3: TGTGCCAGCAGCTTGGGTGGAGTAGAGGGCGAGCAGTACTTC. Its translation is CASSLGGVEGEQYF. The genes are TRBV5-5 and TRBJ2-7; possibly TRBD2 for D (5 bases). In germline, CDR1 is SGHKS, CDR2 YYEKEE (reference sequence). This CDR3 region has 14 residues. The germline V and J ends were trimmed by 0 bases and 6 bases, with 13 bases remaining between them.